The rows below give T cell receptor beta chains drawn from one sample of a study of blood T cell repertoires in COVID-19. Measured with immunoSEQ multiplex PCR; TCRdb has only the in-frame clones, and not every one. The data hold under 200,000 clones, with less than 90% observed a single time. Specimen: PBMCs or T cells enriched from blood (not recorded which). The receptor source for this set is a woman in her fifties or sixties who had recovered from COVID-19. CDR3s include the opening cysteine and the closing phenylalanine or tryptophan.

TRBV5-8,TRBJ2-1,CASTPGTSGRINEQFF
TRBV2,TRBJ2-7,CASSDGLPAYEQYF
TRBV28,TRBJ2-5,CASSFPAGGRETQYF
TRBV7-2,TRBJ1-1,CASSLQGGTEAFF
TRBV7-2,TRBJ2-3,CASSPGLAVTTDTQYF
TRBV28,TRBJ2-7,CASSLGIGTSGSYEQYF
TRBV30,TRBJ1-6,CAWGGGNSPLHF
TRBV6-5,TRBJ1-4,CASSLTGGTNEKLFF
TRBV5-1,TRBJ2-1,CASSLAPAGASNEQFF
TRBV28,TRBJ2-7,CASSLSGLANYEQYF
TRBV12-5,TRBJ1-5,CASGSTGYSNQPQHF
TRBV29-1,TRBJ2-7,CSVRGQDYEQYF
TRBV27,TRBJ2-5,CASSLSGEETQYF
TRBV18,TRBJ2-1,CASSPGIRGGVNEQFF
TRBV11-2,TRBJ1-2,CASSFRPGAHYGYTF
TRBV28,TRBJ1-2,CATTKTGGYNYGYTF
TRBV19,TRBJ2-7,CASSISGTRTYEQYF
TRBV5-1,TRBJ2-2,CASSLGPGGNTGELFF
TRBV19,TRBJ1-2,CASSSGTHYGYTF
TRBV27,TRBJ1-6,CASSQDRQNSPLHF
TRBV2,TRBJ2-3,CASSESSSGGYGDTQYF
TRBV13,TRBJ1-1,CASSSGQALGTEAFF
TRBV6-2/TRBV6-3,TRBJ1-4,CASSRATSNEKLFF
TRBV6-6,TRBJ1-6,CASSYRDRVGSPLHF
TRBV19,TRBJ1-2,CASKKDTYTEGYTF
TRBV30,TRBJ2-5,CAWSRPDLRQETQYF
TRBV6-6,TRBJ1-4,CASRPGQGREKLFF
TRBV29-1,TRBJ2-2,CSVGQNTGELFF
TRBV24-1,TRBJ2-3,CATSDSSRPTSGYTDTQYF
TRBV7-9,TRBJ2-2,CASSSGTSGRRRTGELFF
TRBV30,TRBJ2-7,CAWKKSYEQYF
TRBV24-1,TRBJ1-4,CATNDRGKGEKLFF
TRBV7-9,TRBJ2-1,CASSYGTGTYNEQFF
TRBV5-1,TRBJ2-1,CASVAGSSSYNEQFF